The text below deals with one T cell receptor (beta chain). In its sample, this clonotype was seen many times. Its antigen is still unknown. There are no base qualities to consult, and no much larger clone falls within one base. Its CDR3 holds 14 amino acids, cysteine through phenylalanine. The CDR3 DNA has 42 bases and is translated from base 1. Unmatched junction bases come to 8, with V trimmed by 6 bases and J by 5 bases. Per the germline V gene (reference sequence), LNHDA is the CDR1 and SQIVND is the CDR2. The entry originates in a study of liver allograft versus peripheral blood T cells (dated by TCRdb to 2018 to 2021). At the level of the whole study: T cell receptor repertoires present within transplanted livers were compared with repertoires in the peripheral blood of liver transplant recipients. The research as a whole found: The T cell receptor repertoires within liver allografts were reported to be different from the T cell receptor repertoires detected in peripheral blood.

Sequenced using an Illumina MiSeq. TCRdb itself trimmed the public reads at Q25 with fastp, ran MiXCR and retained productive beta chains. When rows share a CDR3 protein, they turn into one entry using the most common DNA and genes. This sample lists fewer than 6,500 distinct CDR3 sequences; over 15% were detected once. Clones ranked in the top ten supply 50% to 70% of the sample. Rearrangement joined TRBV19 to TRBJ2-5; TRBD1 aligns with 8 central bases. The receptor was isolated from a human patient who had a liver transplant. Once a transplant has taken place, some T cells may be donor derived. The DNA is TGTGCCAGTAGCACGACAGGGGTTGGGGAGACCCAGTACTTC. Its amino acids are CASSTTGVGETQYF.